These 24 T cell receptor beta chains came from one sample sequenced in a study of T cell changes during pregnancy in multiple sclerosis (dated by TCRdb to about 2019). Libraries were prepared through the immunoSEQ multiplex PCR assay. This immuneACCESS table, as held by TCRdb, lists in-frame sequences with V and J called but not all clones. Of the missing ones, under half trace to an unresolved V gene in checked studies; the others have no known cause. A total of approximately 130,000 clones appear in this sample, 85% to 95% of them only once. The biggest ten clones account for 6% to 7% of the sample. The sample here was peripheral blood, taken before pregnancy. All receptors come from a female donor with multiple sclerosis, enrolled in a pregnancy study.

The chain employs TRBV27 and TRBJ1-2; a possible D gene is TRBD1 (6 bases). The CDR3 consists of 14 residues. Trimming shortened V by 6 bases and J by 4 bases, and 15 bases separated the two germline ends. Germline CDR1 MNHEY, CDR2 SMNVEV (reference sequence). The CDR3 is CASRPAGQIYGYTF. The CDR3 region has the DNA TGTGCCAGCAGGCCTGCTGGACAGATCTATGGCTACACCTTC.

This clone occurred once. CDR3 in amino acids: CASSLVAVNEQFF. In nucleotides, the CDR3 is TGTGCCAGCAGCTTGGTGGCCGTCAATGAGCAGTTCTTC. V and J are TRBV5-8 and TRBJ2-1; D not resolved. The CDR3 totals 13 residues. Germline-derived CDR1 and CDR2 are SGHTS and YDEGEE. Trimming pared 0 bases from V and 6 bases from J, leaving 7 bases between.

This chain uses TRBV27 with TRBJ2-3; D call uncertain. Germline V lookup: CDR1 MNHEY, CDR2 SMNVEV (reference sequence). The CDR3 runs 15 residues. Trimming shortened V by 4 bases and J by 5 bases, and 16 bases separated the two germline ends. The CDR3 is CASSSDRHLGDTQYF. The CDR3 bases are TGTGCCAGCAGTTCCGATAGACACTTGGGAGATACGCAGTATTTT.

The chain employs TRBV27 and TRBJ1-5, with a possible D match to TRBD1 (6 bases). Germline CDR1 MNHEY, CDR2 SMNVEV (reference sequence). V was pared by 3 bases and J by 5 bases, with 11 bases between. The CDR3 loop spans 14 amino acids. CDR3 sequence reads: CASSFWGPDQPQHF. CDR3 DNA: TGTGCCAGCAGTTTTTGGGGGCCGGATCAGCCCCAGCATTTT.

The chain combines TRBV11-2 with TRBJ1-5, with no clear D. The CDR3 is 14 amino acids. V was clipped by 2 bases and J by 4 bases, with 9 bases between them. Germline CDR1 and CDR2: SGHAT and FQNNGV. CDR3 in amino acids: CASSLSTANQPQHF. For the CDR3, the DNA is TGTGCCAGCAGCTTAAGCACAGCTAATCAGCCCCAGCATTTT. Full variable domain (rest looked up from reference TRBV11-2 and TRBJ1-5): EAGVAQSPRYKIIEKRQSVAFWCNPISGHATLYWYQQILGQGPKLLIQFQNNGVVDDSQLPKDRFSAERLKGVDSTLKIQPAKLEDSAVYLCASSLSTANQPQHFGDGTRLSIL.

The chain carries TRBV28 and TRBJ2-7; D not resolved. CDR1 and CDR2 from the germline V gene are MDHEN and SYDVKM. This CDR3 region has 12 residues. V was clipped by 5 bases and J by 5 bases, with 10 bases between them. The CDR3 sequence: CASSPPGNEQYF. CDR3 nucleotide sequence: TGTGCCAGCAGTCCCCCAGGAAACGAGCAGTACTTC.

The chain is built from TRBV2 and TRBJ1-2; TRBD1 might be the D (5 bases). Per germline, CDR1 SNHLY and CDR2 FYNNEI. The CDR3 is 14 amino acids. The V gene lost 0 bases and the J gene lost 8 bases, with 13 bases spanning the gap. Here the CDR3 DNA reads TGTGCCAGCAGTGAAGCGCGGGGGAGGGAAGGCTACACCTTC. This gives the protein CASSEARGREGYTF.

This chain links TRBV6-1 with TRBJ2-2; maybe TRBD1 (6 bases). Germline CDR1 MNHNS, CDR2 SASEGT. This CDR3 has 19 amino acids. Trimming removed 3 bases at V and 1 base at J, with 21 bases between. CDR3 in amino acids: CASSDPWTLTRGNTGELFF. CDR3 sequence (DNA): TGTGCCAGCAGTGATCCCTGGACCTTAACCAGGGGGAACACCGGGGAGCTGTTTTTT.

The chain recombines TRBV5-1 with TRBJ2-3, with D possibly being TRBD2 (5 bases). Germline V gene data show CDR1 as SGHRS and CDR2 as YFSETQ. CDR3 size: 14 residues. V dropped 1 base and J dropped 5 bases, with 11 bases sitting between them. CDR3: CASSLTGKVDTQYF. In DNA form, the CDR3 reads TGCGCCAGCAGCTTGACGGGGAAGGTAGATACGCAGTATTTT.

This clone was seen more than once but under ten times. In DNA, the CDR3 is TGTGCCAGCAGTGACAGACAGGGGGGCTATGGCTACACCTTC. Its protein is CASSDRQGGYGYTF. J is TRBJ1-2 and V is TRBV6-1; 9 bases fit TRBD1. CDR3 length equals 14 residues. V lost 3 bases, J lost 4 bases, and 3 bases stayed unmatched. From germline, CDR1 is MNHNS and CDR2 SASEGT.

CDR3 nucleotides: TGTGCCAGTAGTATAGGTCCCGAACTCCAGCGAGCTTTCTTT. Translated: CASSIGPELQRAFF. V usage is TRBV19 and J usage is TRBJ1-1; D ambiguous. V was clipped by 1 base and J by 10 bases, with 16 bases between them. CDR1 LNHDA and CDR2 SQIVND come from the germline V gene (reference sequence). The CDR3 totals 14 residues.

The gene calls are TRBV28 and TRBJ2-3; possibly TRBD1 for D (6 bases). Trimming cost V 3 bases and J 2 bases, with 15 bases left between them. The CDR3 length is 16 residues. Germline V gene lookup returns CDR1 MDHEN and CDR2 SYDVKM. The DNA for the CDR3 is TGTGCCAGCAGTTTCCAAAGGAGACAGGTCACAGATACGCAGTATTTT. Translated: CASSFQRRQVTDTQYF.

The gene calls are TRBV5-6 and TRBJ2-1, with D tentatively TRBD1 (9 bases). This CDR3 region has 16 residues. CDR1 is SGHDT, CDR2 YYEEEE, per germline. The V gene lost 3 bases and the J gene lost 7 bases, with 20 bases spanning the gap. This chain's CDR3 is CASSSPGQGLGNEQFF. The CDR3 DNA reads TGTGCCAGCAGCTCGCCGGGACAGGGACTAGGAAATGAGCAGTTCTTC. Supplemented by reference TRBV5-6 and TRBJ2-1, the full variable domain reads DAGVTQSPTHLIKTRGQQVTLRCSPKSGHDTVSWYQQALGQGPQFIFQYYEEEERQRGNFPDRFSGHQFPNYSSELNVNALLLGDSALYLCASSSPGQGLGNEQFFGPGTRLTVL.

The J gene is TRBJ2-5, the V gene TRBV5-8, with 11 bases fitting TRBD2. Germline lookup yields CDR1 SGHTS and CDR2 YDEGEE. The CDR3 runs to 15 residues. V lost 4 bases and J lost 2; bases outside the gene matches: 4. The CDR3 spells CASSVGTSGQETQYF. Written as DNA, the CDR3 is TGTGCCAGCAGCGTTGGGACTAGCGGACAAGAGACCCAGTACTTC.

The rearrangement uses TRBV4-2 and TRBJ2-7, with TRBD2 matching over 11 bases. Trimming took 1 base from V and 4 from J; bases not matched to a gene: 3. Germline values: CDR1 LGHNA, CDR2 YNFKEQ. The length of the CDR3 is 15 residues. The CDR3 bases are TGTGCCAGCAGCCAAGTGGGACTAGCGGCATACGAGCAGTACTTC. It yields the protein CASSQVGLAAYEQYF.

This clone occurred a few times. This chain joins TRBV7-9 and TRBJ2-7, with D perhaps matching TRBD1 (7 bases). The CDR3 is 12 amino acids. Germline-derived CDR1 and CDR2 are SEHNR and FQNEAQ (reference sequence). Trimming took 6 bases from V and 5 from J, leaving 11 bases between them. The CDR3 coding sequence is TGTGCCAGCAGTCCAGGGGGGCACGAGCAGTACTTC. Residues: CASSPGGHEQYF.

The V call is TRBV6-1, the J call TRBJ2-7; 13 positions agree with TRBD2. V shed 5 bases, J shed 4 bases, and the junction held 5 bases outside the gene matches. The CDR3 is 15 residues long. Germline loops: CDR1 MNHNS, CDR2 SASEGT. CDR3 DNA: TGTGCCAGCAGTCGGACTAGCGGGAGTCGGTACGAGCAGTACTTC. Translating gives CASSRTSGSRYEQYF.

The CDR3 DNA follows: TGTGCCAGCAGGGCCCGGGACAGGGGCAATCAGCCCCAGCATTTT. As protein: CASRARDRGNQPQHF. The chain combines TRBV27 with TRBJ1-5; TRBD1 matches at 9 bases. Unmatched junction bases numbered 5, after V lost 6 bases and J lost 2 bases. CDR3 length equals 15 residues. Per the germline V gene, CDR1 is MNHEY and CDR2 is SMNVEV (reference sequence).

The CDR3 DNA reads as TGTGCCAGCAGCGAAACTAGCGGGAGGGCGTCCCACGAGCAGTACTTC. Translation gives CASSETSGRASHEQYF. The rearrangement links TRBV2 to TRBJ2-7; TRBD2 matches at 13 bases. With V trimmed by 6 bases and J by 5 bases, 10 bases remained unmatched. Per the germline V gene, CDR1 is SNHLY and CDR2 is FYNNEI. The CDR3 is 16 amino acids.

The chain links TRBV15 to TRBJ2-1; TRBD1 is a possible D gene (5 bases). Germline values: CDR1 LNHNV, CDR2 YYDKDF (reference sequence). CDR3 length equals 14 residues. Trimming took off 0 bases at V and 7 bases at J, with 10 bases between the two ends. The DNA of the CDR3 is TGTGCCACCAGCAGAGATCGACAGCCGAATGAGCAGTTCTTC. Protein: CATSRDRQPNEQFF.

The chain couples TRBV5-4 to TRBJ2-3; possibly TRBD2 for D (6 bases). V was trimmed by 2 bases and J by 1 base, leaving 20 bases between them. CDR1 is SGHNT and CDR2 is YYREEE in the germline V gene (reference sequence). This CDR3 contains 18 residues. CDR3 DNA sequence: TGTGCCAGCAGCTTCGGGACTGATCGGCTCGCAGGCACAGATACGCAGTATTTT. Protein product: CASSFGTDRLAGTDTQYF.

The chain has TRBV25-1 and TRBJ1-1, with a weak D call TRBD1 (6 bases). The CDR3 contains 15 residues. V dropped 0 bases and J dropped 5 bases, with 13 bases sitting between them. Germline V gives CDR1 MGHDK, CDR2 SYGVNS. The CDR3 is CASSEYGLQGTEAFF. For the CDR3, the DNA is TGTGCCAGCAGTGAATATGGGCTCCAGGGGACTGAAGCTTTCTTT.

The chain combines TRBV11-2 with TRBJ2-7; TRBD2 matches 7 bases. Germline V gene data show CDR1 as SGHAT and CDR2 as FQNNGV. The junction had 10 bases not matched to a gene; V was cut back by 5 bases and J by 6 bases. The CDR3 runs to 14 residues. DNA for the CDR3: TGTGCCAGCAGCATCGGGCGGGGGTCCATCGAGCAGTACTTC. It encodes CASSIGRGSIEQYF.

The chain recombines TRBV11-1 with TRBJ2-5, with 9 bases lining up with TRBD2. CDR3 length equals 17 residues. V lost 4 bases, J lost 1 base, and 10 bases stayed unmatched. The germline V gene encodes CDR1 SGHAT and CDR2 FQDESV (reference sequence). The CDR3 nucleotides read TGTGCCAGCAGCTCTCCGTGGGCGGGGGGGACCCAAGAGACCCAGTACTTC. Residues: CASSSPWAGGTQETQYF. Drawing the rest from reference TRBV11-1 and TRBJ2-5, the complete variable domain is EAEVAQSPRYKITEKSQAVAFWCDPISGHATLYWYRQILGQGPELLVQFQDESVVDDSQLPKDRFSAERLKGVDSTLKIQPAELGDSAMYLCASSSPWAGGTQETQYFGPGTRLLVL.